A single sample is the source of the 8 T cell receptor beta chains below, sequenced in a study of shared clonotypes between healthy human individuals. Measured with immunoSEQ multiplex PCR; TCRdb has only the in-frame clones, and not every one. The sample lists more than 400,000 clones; roughly 80% were seen once. Sequencing input: PBMCs. These receptors were collected from a woman in her forties in good health. Some clones in this sample may be carry-over from other donors' samples.

About this clone itself: Other DNA sequences in the sample encode the same CDR3. The chain joins TRBV28 to TRBJ2-2; the D call may be TRBD1 or TRBD2 (5 bases each). V was shortened by 3 bases and J by 1 base, with 12 bases between the two germline ends. Germline V gene sequence: CDR1 MDHEN, CDR2 SYDVKM. The CDR3 spans 16 residues. CDR3: CASSFPGTVNTGELFF. CDR3 nucleotides: TGTGCCAGCAGTTTCCCGGGGACGGTGAACACCGGGGAGCTGTTTTTT.

V is TRBV7-9 and J is TRBJ1-5, with a tentative D call TRBD1 (5 bases). Trimming removed 5 bases at V and 3 bases at J, with 11 bases between. Germline V gene sequence: CDR1 SEHNR, CDR2 FQNEAQ (reference sequence). The length of the CDR3 is 14 residues. CDR3: CASSAGGPNQPQHF. CDR3 coding DNA: TGTGCCAGCAGCGCGGGGGGACCCAATCAGCCCCAGCATTTT.

V and J are TRBV6-5 and TRBJ2-2; D gene ambiguous. This CDR3 region has 12 residues. V lost 6 bases to trimming and J lost 7 bases, with 9 bases between them. Germline CDR1 and CDR2: MNHEY and SVGAGI. CDR3 nucleotides: TGTGCCAGCAGCCAAAACGTCGGGGAGCTGTTTTTT. Translation gives CASSQNVGELFF.

Concerning this clone: This clone may be a read error of a much larger clone one base away. Distinct nucleotide sequences in the sample also encode this CDR3. This chain's CDR3 is CASSQGLTGNTEAFF. The CDR3 nucleotides are TGCGCCAGCAGCCAAGGCCTTACAGGGAACACTGAGGCTTTCTTT. The chain employs TRBV4-1 and TRBJ1-1; the D gene is possibly TRBD1 (6 bases). The CDR3 sequence is 15 residues long. From germline, CDR1 is MGHRA and CDR2 YSYEKL.

This chain uses TRBV6-4 with TRBJ1-5, with 7 positions matching TRBD1. V lost 5 bases and J lost 6; bases outside the gene matches: 4. This CDR3 contains 13 residues. From germline, CDR1 is MRHNA and CDR2 SNTAGT. The CDR3 reads CASSTGAGQPQHF. The CDR3 nucleotides read TGTGCCAGCAGTACAGGGGCTGGTCAGCCCCAGCATTTT.

V is TRBV5-1 and J is TRBJ1-1; perhaps TRBD1 as D (5 bases). The CDR3 sequence is 15 residues long. V was trimmed by 0 bases and J by 1 base, leaving 10 bases between them. In germline, CDR1 is SGHRS, CDR2 YFSETQ. CDR3 region: CASSLVPGSNTEAFF. CDR3 coding DNA: TGCGCCAGCAGCTTGGTGCCAGGGTCGAACACTGAAGCTTTCTTT.

The J gene is TRBJ1-4, the V gene TRBV7-9; 8 positions match TRBD1. J lost 2 bases, V lost 5 bases, and 4 bases had no gene match. The germline CDR1 and CDR2 sequences are SEHNR and FQNEAQ (reference sequence). The CDR3 runs 15 residues. The CDR3 loop reads CASSTGQATNEKLFF. CDR3 bases: TGTGCCAGCAGCACGGGACAGGCTACTAATGAAAAACTGTTTTTT. The whole variable domain, remainder taken from reference TRBV7-9 and TRBJ1-4, is DTGVSQNPRHKITKRGQNVTFRCDPISEHNRLYWYRQTLGQGPEFLTYFQNEAQLEKSRLLSDRFSAERPKGSFSTLEIQRTEQGDSAMYLCASSTGQATNEKLFFGSGTQLSVL.

The CDR3 is CASSLAASGSPETQYF. In DNA form, the CDR3 reads TGTGCCAGCAGCTTAGCGGCTAGCGGGAGTCCAGAGACCCAGTACTTC. The genes are TRBV7-2 and TRBJ2-5; 10 bases agree with TRBD2. Germline lookup yields CDR1 SGHTA and CDR2 FQGNSA. The CDR3 contains 16 residues. V trimming: 0 bases; J trimming: 4 bases; junction bases outside the gene matches: 5. The full variable domain, its missing parts supplied by reference TRBV7-2 and TRBJ2-5, is GAGVSQSPSNKVTEKGKDVELRCDPISGHTALYWYRQSLGQGLEFLIYFQGNSAPDKSGLPSDRFSAERTGGSVSTLTIQRTQQEDSAVYLCASSLAASGSPETQYFGPGTRLLVL.